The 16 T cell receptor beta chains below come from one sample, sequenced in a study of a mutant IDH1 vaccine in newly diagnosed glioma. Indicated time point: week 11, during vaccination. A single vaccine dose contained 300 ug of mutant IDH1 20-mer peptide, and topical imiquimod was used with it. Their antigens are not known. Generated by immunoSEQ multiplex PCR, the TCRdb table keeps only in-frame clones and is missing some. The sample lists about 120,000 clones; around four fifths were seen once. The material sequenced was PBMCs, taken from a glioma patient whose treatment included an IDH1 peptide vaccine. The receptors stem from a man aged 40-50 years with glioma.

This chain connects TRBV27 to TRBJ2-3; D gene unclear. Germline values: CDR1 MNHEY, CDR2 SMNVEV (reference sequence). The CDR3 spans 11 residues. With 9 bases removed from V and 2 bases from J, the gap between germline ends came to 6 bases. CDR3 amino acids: CARRSTDTQYF. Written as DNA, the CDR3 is TGTGCCAGAAGGTCCACAGATACGCAGTATTTT.

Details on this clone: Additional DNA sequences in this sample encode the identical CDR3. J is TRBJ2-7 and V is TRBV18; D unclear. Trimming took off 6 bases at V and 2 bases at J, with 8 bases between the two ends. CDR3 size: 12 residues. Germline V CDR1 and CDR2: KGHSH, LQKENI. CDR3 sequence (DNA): TGTGCCAGCTCGCCCCAGACCTACGAGCAGTACTTC. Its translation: CASSPQTYEQYF.

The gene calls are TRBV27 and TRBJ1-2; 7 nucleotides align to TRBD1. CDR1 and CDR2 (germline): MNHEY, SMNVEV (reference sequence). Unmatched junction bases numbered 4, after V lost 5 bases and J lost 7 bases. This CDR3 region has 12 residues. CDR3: CASSPGTAGYTF. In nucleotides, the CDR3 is TGTGCCAGCAGTCCAGGGACAGCTGGCTACACCTTC.

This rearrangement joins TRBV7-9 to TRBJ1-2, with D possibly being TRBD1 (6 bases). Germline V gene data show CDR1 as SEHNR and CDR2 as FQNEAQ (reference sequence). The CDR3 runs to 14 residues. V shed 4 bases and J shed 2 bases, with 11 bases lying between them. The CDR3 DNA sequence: TGTGCCAGCAGCTATGACAGGCCCAACTATGGCTACACCTTC. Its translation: CASSYDRPNYGYTF.

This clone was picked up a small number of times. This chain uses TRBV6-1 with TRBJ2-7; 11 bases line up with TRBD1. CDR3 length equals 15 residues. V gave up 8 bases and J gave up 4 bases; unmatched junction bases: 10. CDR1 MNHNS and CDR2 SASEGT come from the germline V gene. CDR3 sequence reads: CASEPLDRGLYEQYF. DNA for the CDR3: TGTGCCAGCGAGCCCCTGGACAGGGGGCTATACGAGCAGTACTTC.

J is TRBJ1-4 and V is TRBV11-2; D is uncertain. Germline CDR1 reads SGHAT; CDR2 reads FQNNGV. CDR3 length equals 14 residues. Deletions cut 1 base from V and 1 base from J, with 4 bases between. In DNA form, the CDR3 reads TGTGCCAGCAGCTTAGCCATAACTAATGAAAAACTGTTTTTT. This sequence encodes CASSLAITNEKLFF. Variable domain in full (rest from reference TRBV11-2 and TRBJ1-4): EAGVAQSPRYKIIEKRQSVAFWCNPISGHATLYWYQQILGQGPKLLIQFQNNGVVDDSQLPKDRFSAERLKGVDSTLKIQPAKLEDSAVYLCASSLAITNEKLFFGSGTQLSVL.

CDR3 sequence (DNA): TGTGCCAGCAGCTTGCAAGCGGGAGTCACAGATACGCAGTATTTT. The encoded protein is CASSLQAGVTDTQYF. This chain uses TRBV7-2 with TRBJ2-3, with TRBD2 matching 8 bases. V trimming: 3 bases; J trimming: 2 bases; junction bases outside the gene matches: 4. Looked up from germline, CDR1 is SGHTA and CDR2 is FQGNSA. The CDR3 length is 15 residues.

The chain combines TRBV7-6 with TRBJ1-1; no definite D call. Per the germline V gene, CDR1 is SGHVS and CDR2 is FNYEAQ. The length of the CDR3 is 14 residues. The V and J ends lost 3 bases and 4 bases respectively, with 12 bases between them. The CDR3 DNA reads TGTGCCAGCAGCTTGGGCCATGGAATCACTGAAGCTTTCTTT. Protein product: CASSLGHGITEAFF. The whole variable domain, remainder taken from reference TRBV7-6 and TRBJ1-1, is GAGVSQSPRYKVTKRGQDVALRCDPISGHVSLYWYRQALGQGPEFLTYFNYEAQQDKSGLPNDRFSAERPEGSISTLTIQRTEQRDSAMYRCASSLGHGITEAFFGQGTRLTVV.

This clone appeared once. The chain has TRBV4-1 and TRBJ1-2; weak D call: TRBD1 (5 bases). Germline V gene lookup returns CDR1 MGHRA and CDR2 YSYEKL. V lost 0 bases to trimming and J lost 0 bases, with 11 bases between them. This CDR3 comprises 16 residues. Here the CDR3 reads CASSQDRSRANYGYTF. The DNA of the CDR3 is TGCGCCAGCAGCCAAGATCGTAGCAGGGCTAACTATGGCTACACCTTC.

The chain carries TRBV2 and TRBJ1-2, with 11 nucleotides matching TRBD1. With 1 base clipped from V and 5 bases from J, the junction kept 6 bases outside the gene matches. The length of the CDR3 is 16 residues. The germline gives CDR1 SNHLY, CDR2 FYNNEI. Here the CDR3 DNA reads TGTGCCAGCAGTGAAGATAAAGGGGACAGGGGGTATGGCTACACCTTC. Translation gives CASSEDKGDRGYGYTF.

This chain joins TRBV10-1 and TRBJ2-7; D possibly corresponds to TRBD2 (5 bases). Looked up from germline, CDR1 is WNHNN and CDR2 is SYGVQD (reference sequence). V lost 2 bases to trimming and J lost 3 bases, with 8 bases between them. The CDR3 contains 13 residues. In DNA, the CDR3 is TGCGCCAGCAGTGAGCGGGGTAGCTACGAGCAGTACTTC. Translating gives CASSERGSYEQYF.

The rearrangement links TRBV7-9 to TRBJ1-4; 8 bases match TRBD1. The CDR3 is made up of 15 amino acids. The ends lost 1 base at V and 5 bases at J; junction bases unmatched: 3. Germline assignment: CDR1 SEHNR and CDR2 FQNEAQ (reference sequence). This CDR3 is CASSLVQGANEKLFF. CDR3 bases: TGTGCCAGCAGCTTAGTGCAGGGGGCGAATGAAAAACTGTTTTTT.

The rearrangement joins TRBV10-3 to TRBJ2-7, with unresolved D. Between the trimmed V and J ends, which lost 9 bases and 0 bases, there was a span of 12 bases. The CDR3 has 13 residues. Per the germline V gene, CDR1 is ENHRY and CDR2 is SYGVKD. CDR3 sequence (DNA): TGTGCCATACAACGAGTGAGCTCCTACGAGCAGTACTTC. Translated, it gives CAIQRVSSYEQYF.

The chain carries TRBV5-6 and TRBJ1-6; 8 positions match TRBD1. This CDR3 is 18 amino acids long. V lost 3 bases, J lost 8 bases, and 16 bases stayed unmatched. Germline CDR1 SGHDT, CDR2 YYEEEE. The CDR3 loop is CASSSFVPSQGVDSPLHF. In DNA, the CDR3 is TGTGCCAGCAGCTCCTTTGTCCCATCACAGGGGGTCGATTCACCCCTCCACTTT.

The CDR3 reads CATSSQRGGNQPQHF. CDR3 DNA: TGTGCCACCAGCAGTCAACGGGGGGGCAATCAGCCCCAGCATTTT. This chain connects TRBV15 to TRBJ1-5; maybe TRBD1 (5 bases). CDR1 is LNHNV and CDR2 is YYDKDF in the germline V gene (reference sequence). V was cut by 3 bases and J by 2 bases, with 11 bases left in between. This CDR3 region has 15 residues.

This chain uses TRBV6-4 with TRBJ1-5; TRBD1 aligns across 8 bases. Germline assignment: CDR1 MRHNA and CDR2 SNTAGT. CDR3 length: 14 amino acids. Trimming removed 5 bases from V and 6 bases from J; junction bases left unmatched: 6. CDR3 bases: TGTGCCAGCAGTAAAACAGGGGGGGGTCAGCCCCAGCATTTT. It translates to CASSKTGGGQPQHF.